These T cell receptor beta chains were read from a single sample in a study of T cell responses to AZD1222 COVID-19 vaccine. Assay: immunoSEQ multiplex PCR; the TCRdb copy retains only in-frame clones and omits some. The table includes 150,000 to 200,000 clones, roughly 90% detected once. Sequencing was performed on peripheral blood, taken 28 days after the second AZD1222 dose. These receptors were collected from an adult who received the AZD1222 COVID-19 vaccine. Both conserved end residues are part of each CDR3. A D gene is named only where the DNA matches it firmly. Only part of the rows carry a size: once, few, many, or a class if the clone is expanded.

J	D	size	V	CDR3	DNA
TRBJ1-5	-	once	TRBV25-1	CASSEDPDQPQHF	TGTGCCAGCAGTGAAGACCCGGATCAGCCCCAGCATTTT
TRBJ1-5	-	-	TRBV12-3/TRBV12-4	CASSAGRQPQHF	TGTGCCAGCAGTGCCGGGCGTCAGCCCCAGCATTTT
TRBJ2-3	TRBD1	-	TRBV5-5	CASSSMTGADTQYF	TGTGCCAGCAGCTCCATGACAGGGGCAGATACGCAGTATTTT
TRBJ1-2	-	few	TRBV4-1	CASSQVRQGGYGYTF	TGCGCCAGCAGCCAAGTGAGGCAGGGCGGCTATGGCTACACCTTC
TRBJ2-3	-	-	TRBV28	CASSLKNRGIADTQYF	TGTGCCAGCAGTTTAAAGAATCGCGGGATAGCAGATACGCAGTATTTT
TRBJ2-1	-	-	TRBV2	CASSEIPRVMNKQFF	TGTGCCAGCAGTGAGATACCCCGGGTGATGAATAAGCAGTTCTTC
TRBJ2-2	-	-	TRBV4-1	CASQHAKGHTGELFF	TGCGCCAGCCAACACGCGAAGGGCCACACCGGGGAGCTGTTTTTT
TRBJ2-3	-	-	TRBV2	CASSDGGTDTQYF	TGTGCCAGCAGTGATGGGGGCACAGATACGCAGTATTTT
TRBJ2-5	-	once	TRBV23-1	CASRHNADIHVIRETQYF	TGCGCCAGCAGACACAACGCGGACATTCATGTTATTAGGGAGACCCAGTACTTC
TRBJ2-1	-	-	TRBV21-1	CASSSRGGHYNEQFF	TGTGCCAGCAGCTCCCGGGGGGGGCATTACAATGAGCAGTTCTTC
TRBJ2-5	-	-	TRBV27	CASSLDRPGTQETQYF	TGTGCCAGCAGTTTAGACAGACCTGGGACCCAAGAGACCCAGTACTTC
TRBJ2-7	-	-	TRBV28	CATQQSVLRSRSSYEQYF	TGTGCCACTCAGCAGTCAGTTTTAAGGAGTCGGAGCTCCTACGAGCAGTACTTC
TRBJ2-7	-	-	TRBV6-5	CASSYSLQDASYEQYF	TGTGCCAGCAGTTACTCACTTCAGGACGCATCCTACGAGCAGTACTTC
TRBJ1-2	-	-	TRBV24-1	CATRGARAGGYTF	TGTGCCACCAGGGGAGCGCGGGCCGGGGGCTACACCTTC
TRBJ1-4	-	few	TRBV5-1	CASSTGGSNEKLFF	TGCGCCAGCAGCACGGGCGGGTCGAATGAAAAACTGTTTTTT
TRBJ1-1	-	-	TRBV28	CASSLGGAGSPEAFF	TGTGCCAGCAGTTTAGGGGGGGCCGGGAGCCCTGAAGCTTTCTTT
TRBJ1-1	-	-	TRBV2	CAGGGLNTEAFF	TGTGCCGGGGGGGGGCTGAACACTGAAGCTTTCTTT
TRBJ1-5	-	-	TRBV15	CATSRDYGGINQPQHF	TGTGCCACCAGCAGAGATTATGGGGGTATCAATCAGCCCCAGCATTTT
TRBJ2-5	-	-	TRBV6-2/TRBV6-3	CASSEYSETQYF	TGTGCCAGCAGTGAGTACTCGGAGACCCAGTACTTC
TRBJ1-2	-	-	TRBV30	CAWSQPPGRFWKRGYTF	TGTGCCTGGAGTCAGCCGCCAGGTCGTTTCTGGAAACGCGGCTACACCTTC
TRBJ2-7	-	-	TRBV28	CASSRTSPYEQYF	TGTGCCAGCAGTCGGACTTCCCCCTACGAGCAGTACTTC
TRBJ2-2	-	-	TRBV5-4	CASSFVQIGELFF	TGTGCCAGCAGCTTTGTTCAGATCGGGGAGCTGTTTTTT
TRBJ2-2	TRBD2	-	TRBV11-2	CASSLWGLAGVTGELFF	TGTGCCAGCAGCTTATGGGGACTAGCGGGAGTCACCGGGGAGCTGTTTTTT
TRBJ2-5	-	-	TRBV5-1	CASYSGVAETQYF	TGCGCCAGCTATTCAGGGGTGGCAGAGACCCAGTACTTC
TRBJ2-3	TRBD1	once	TRBV5-1	CASSLGTVGQGADTQYF	TGCGCCAGCAGCTTAGGGACCGTGGGACAGGGGGCAGATACGCAGTATTTT
TRBJ1-1	-	-	TRBV2	CASGVRGAEAFF	TGTGCCAGCGGGGTCCGGGGCGCTGAAGCTTTCTTT
TRBJ1-2	-	-	TRBV6-5	CASSRFKTNGYTF	TGTGCCAGCAGTCGCTTCAAAACCAATGGCTACACCTTC
TRBJ2-2	-	-	TRBV24-1	CATSDPSGRTSYPNTGELFF	TGTGCCACCAGTGATCCTTCGGGGAGGACCTCATATCCGAACACCGGGGAGCTGTTTTTT
TRBJ1-3	-	-	TRBV18	CASSPAGTDSGNTIYF	TGTGCCAGCTCACCGGCGGGTACGGACTCTGGAAACACCATATATTTT
TRBJ2-5	-	-	TRBV7-2	CASSLTREETQYF	TGTGCCAGCAGCTTAACGCGGGAAGAGACCCAGTACTTC
TRBJ2-5	TRBD2	-	TRBV6-5	CASSYVRGAQETQYF	TGTGCCAGCAGTTACGTGCGGGGGGCTCAAGAGACCCAGTACTTC
TRBJ2-3	-	once	TRBV10-3	CAISENRAGSIGDTQYF	TGTGCCATCAGTGAGAATCGGGCAGGGAGTATTGGGGATACGCAGTATTTT